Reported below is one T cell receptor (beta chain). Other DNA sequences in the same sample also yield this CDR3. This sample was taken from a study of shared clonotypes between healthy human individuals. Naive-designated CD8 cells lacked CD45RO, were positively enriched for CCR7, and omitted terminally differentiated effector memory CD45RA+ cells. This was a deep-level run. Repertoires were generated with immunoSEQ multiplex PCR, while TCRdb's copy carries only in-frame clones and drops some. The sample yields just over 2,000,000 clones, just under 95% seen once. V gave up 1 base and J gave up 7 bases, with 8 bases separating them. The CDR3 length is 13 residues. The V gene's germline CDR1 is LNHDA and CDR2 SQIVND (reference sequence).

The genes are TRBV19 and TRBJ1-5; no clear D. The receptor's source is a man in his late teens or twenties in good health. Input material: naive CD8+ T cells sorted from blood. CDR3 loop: CASSIGGGQPQHF. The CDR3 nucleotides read TGTGCCAGTAGTATAGGAGGTGGGCAGCCCCAGCATTTT.